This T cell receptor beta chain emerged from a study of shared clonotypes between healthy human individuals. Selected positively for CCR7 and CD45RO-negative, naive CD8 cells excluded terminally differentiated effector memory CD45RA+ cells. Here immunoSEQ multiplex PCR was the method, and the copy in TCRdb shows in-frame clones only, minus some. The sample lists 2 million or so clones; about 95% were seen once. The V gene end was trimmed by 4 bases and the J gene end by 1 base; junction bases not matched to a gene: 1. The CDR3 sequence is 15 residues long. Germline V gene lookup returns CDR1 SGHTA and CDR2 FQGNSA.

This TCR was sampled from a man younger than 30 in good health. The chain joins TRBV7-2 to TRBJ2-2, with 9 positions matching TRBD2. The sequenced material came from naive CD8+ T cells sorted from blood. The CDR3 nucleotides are TGTGCCAGCAGCTCTAGCGGGATGAACACCGGGGAGCTGTTTTTT. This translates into CASSSSGMNTGELFF. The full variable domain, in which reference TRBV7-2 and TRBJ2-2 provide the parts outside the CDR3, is GAGVSQSPSNKVTEKGKDVELRCDPISGHTALYWYRQSLGQGLEFLIYFQGNSAPDKSGLPSDRFSAERTGGSVSTLTIQRTQQEDSAVYLCASSSSGMNTGELFFGEGSRLTVL.